This T cell receptor beta chain originates from a study of T cells in Graves' hyperthyroidism and ophthalmopathy. The study's findings and limits: Also found in blood were most expanded thyroid clonotypes above 0.001. Median prediction lead before ophthalmopathy onset was roughly 6 months with the model.

Germline V gene sequence: CDR1 MGHRA, CDR2 YSYEKL. Trimming took 0 bases from V and 0 from J; bases not matched to a gene: 12. The CDR3 sequence is 19 residues long. Template material for amplifying TCR beta CDR3 regions consisted of RNA transcripts. Using the HTBI primer set, a first-round RT-PCR was run on the TCR CDR3. TCRdb ran MiXCR on the multiplex PCR reads and lists one entry per CDR3 protein. The repertoire includes under 400,000 distinct CDR3 sequences, roughly 18% of them detected once, and about 16% sits in the top ten. Those patients with uncontrolled infection, other autoimmune disease, pregnancy or lactation were excluded. PBMCs were sourced from more than 9 ml fresh peripheral blood. Comments on this clonotype: Its target is not known.

The sequenced sample consisted of blood. The rearrangement uses TRBV4-1 and TRBJ2-7; 9 positions match TRBD1. The receptor's source is a middle-aged woman with Graves' ophthalmopathy. The CDR3 reads CASSQEVTGGPGSSYEQYF. CDR3 DNA sequence: TGCGCCAGCAGCCAAGAGGTGACAGGGGGGCCGGGGAGCTCCTACGAGCAGTACTTC.